The 29 T cell receptor beta chains below were found in one sample sequenced in a study of OX40 agonist ivuxolimab in advanced cancers. TCRdb keeps only in-frame clones here, not all; method: immunoSEQ multiplex PCR. The data contain fewer than 35,000 clones, roughly 76% of them singletons. The sequenced sample was CD4+ or CD8+ T cells sorted from blood, obtained in a trial of the OX40 agonist ivuxolimab. Receptors originate from an adult with an advanced solid tumor such as melanoma, head and neck, liver or kidney cancer.

V gene TRBV5-4 combines with J gene TRBJ2-7; D is perhaps TRBD2 (6 bases). Trimming pared 0 bases from V and 6 bases from J, leaving 7 bases between. Germline CDR1 SGHNT, CDR2 YYREEE (reference sequence). The CDR3 is made up of 12 amino acids. The CDR3 DNA is TGTGCCAGCAGCTTGGGGGACTCCGAGCAGTACTTC. Translated: CASSLGDSEQYF.

This chain joins TRBV7-8 and TRBJ2-3; D is perhaps TRBD2 (7 bases). The V gene's germline CDR1 is SGHVS and CDR2 FQNEAQ. Trimming pared 1 base from V and 2 bases from J, leaving 16 bases between. The CDR3 loop spans 17 amino acids. CDR3 sequence: CASSLVLRGADTDTQYF. The DNA of the CDR3 is TGTGCCAGCAGCTTAGTTCTACGGGGGGCTGACACAGATACGCAGTATTTT.

This clone appeared a single time. CDR3 in DNA: TGTGCCAGCAGTGAACGGGTAGCGGGGAACAATGAGCAGTTCTTC. Protein sequence: CASSERVAGNNEQFF. This chain connects TRBV6-1 to TRBJ2-1; the match to TRBD2 covers 8 bases. CDR1 MNHNS and CDR2 SASEGT come from the germline V gene. This CDR3 is 15 amino acids long. After removal of 2 bases from V and 5 bases from J, the junction contained 5 bases not matched to a gene.

V gene TRBV7-2 combines with J gene TRBJ2-2, with D maybe TRBD1 (6 bases). Trimming cost V 1 base and J 6 bases, with 12 bases left between them. This CDR3 is 15 amino acids long. Germline CDR1 SGHTA, CDR2 FQGNSA. The CDR3 protein is CASSLEGVNSGELFF. DNA for the CDR3: TGTGCCAGCAGCTTAGAGGGGGTAAATTCCGGGGAGCTGTTTTTT.

The V and J genes are TRBV9 and TRBJ2-3; D is undetermined. V was trimmed by 4 bases and J by 2 bases, leaving 14 bases between them. The CDR3 consists of 15 residues. Germline-derived CDR1 and CDR2 are SGDLS and YYNGEE. CDR3 DNA: TGTGCCAGCAGCCCACGACCGCACCTCACAGATACGCAGTATTTT. Its protein product is CASSPRPHLTDTQYF.

CDR3 DNA: TGTGCCTGGAGGATGACAGGGGTCCGCTATGGCTACACCTTC. It specifies CAWRMTGVRYGYTF. J is TRBJ1-2 and V is TRBV30, with TRBD1 identical over 8 bases. The J segment lost 4 bases and the V segment lost 3 bases, leaving 7 bases of the junction unmatched. CDR1 and CDR2 from the germline V gene are GTSNPN and SVGIG (reference sequence). CDR3 length: 14 amino acids.

The rearrangement joins TRBV7-8 to TRBJ2-1, with a possible D match to TRBD1 (5 bases). The CDR3 loop spans 14 amino acids. Per germline, CDR1 SGHVS and CDR2 FQNEAQ. The V gene lost 5 bases and the J gene lost 4 bases, with 12 bases spanning the gap. In DNA, the CDR3 is TGTGCCAGCAGCCCTTCGACAGCTTACAATGAGCAGTTCTTC. It codes for CASSPSTAYNEQFF.

This clone was counted a single time. The chain combines TRBV6-6 with TRBJ1-4; D remains ambiguous. The germline gives CDR1 MNHNY, CDR2 SVGAGI (reference sequence). This CDR3 has 12 amino acids. V was pared by 6 bases and J by 8 bases, with 10 bases between. CDR3 nucleotide sequence: TGTGCCAGCAGGCCATCCGAAGAAAAACTGTTTTTT. This codes for CASRPSEEKLFF.

This clone occurred a few times. V and J are TRBV2 and TRBJ2-5, with TRBD1 matching over 7 bases. The V segment lost 2 bases and the J segment 5 bases; nucleotides outside the gene matches: 5. This CDR3 spans 14 amino acids. Germline V CDR1 and CDR2: SNHLY, FYNNEI. For the CDR3, the DNA is TGTGCCAGCAGTGAAAGAACAGGGGCCGAGACCCAGTACTTC. Translated: CASSERTGAETQYF.

The gene calls are TRBV29-1 and TRBJ2-7, with 12 bases fitting TRBD2. The trim removed 6 bases at V and 7 bases at J, leaving 10 bases unmatched. This CDR3 spans 14 amino acids. Germline loops: CDR1 SQVTM, CDR2 ANQGSEA. In nucleotides, the CDR3 is TGCAGCGTCCCCGCGACTAGCGGGAGTGGGGAGCAGTACTTC. Translated, it gives CSVPATSGSGEQYF.

The chain couples TRBV2 to TRBJ1-2; a possible D gene is TRBD1 (5 bases). Trimming took off 4 bases at V and 8 bases at J, with 11 bases between the two ends. The germline V gene encodes CDR1 SNHLY and CDR2 FYNNEI. The CDR3 runs to 12 residues. The chain's CDR3 is CASSARQRGYTF. The CDR3 nucleotides are TGTGCCAGCAGTGCGAGACAGCGAGGCTACACCTTC.

The rearrangement uses TRBV6-1 and TRBJ2-4; D perhaps matches TRBD1 (6 bases). The CDR3 extends over 16 amino acids. V dropped 4 bases and J dropped 1 base, with 14 bases sitting between them. CDR1 and CDR2 from the germline V gene are MNHNS and SASEGT. CDR3 protein: CASSVPQGTAKNIQYF. The CDR3 region has the DNA TGTGCCAGCAGTGTCCCACAGGGTACGGCCAAAAACATTCAGTACTTC.

This sequence joins TRBV5-1 and TRBJ2-2, with D uncertain. Germline loops: CDR1 SGHRS, CDR2 YFSETQ. The CDR3 runs to 13 residues. Between the trimmed V and J ends, which lost 4 bases and 0 bases, there was a span of 4 bases. CDR3 nucleotide sequence: TGCGCCAGCAGCCGTCCGAACACCGGGGAGCTGTTTTTT. This sequence encodes CASSRPNTGELFF.

This chain connects TRBV30 to TRBJ1-3, with D uncertain. The CDR3 runs to 11 residues. CDR1 and CDR2 (germline): GTSNPN, SVGIG (reference sequence). The V end was cut by 1 base, the J end by 4 bases, with 2 bases between. CDR3 loop: CAWSGGNTIYF. CDR3 bases: TGTGCCTGGAGTGGAGGAAACACCATATATTTT.

The rearrangement links TRBV5-1 to TRBJ2-3; 14 positions match TRBD2. V lost 9 bases, J lost 0 bases, and 15 bases stayed unmatched. The CDR3 length is 19 residues. CDR1 is SGHRS and CDR2 is YFSETQ in the germline V gene. CDR3 residues: CAKGKQTSGRASSTDTQYF. CDR3 nucleotide sequence: TGCGCCAAAGGAAAACAGACTAGCGGGAGGGCCTCAAGCACAGATACGCAGTATTTT. The complete variable domain, with remaining parts taken from reference TRBV5-1 and TRBJ2-3, reads KAGVTQTPRYLIKTRGQQVTLSCSPISGHRSVSWYQQTPGQGLQFLFEYFSETQRNKGNFPGRFSGRQFSNSRSEMNVSTLELGDSALYLCAKGKQTSGRASSTDTQYFGPGTRLTVL.

This clone came up a few times. The J gene is TRBJ1-2, the V gene TRBV30; TRBD1 matches 7 bases. The germline V gene encodes CDR1 GTSNPN and CDR2 SVGIG (reference sequence). This CDR3 is built from 13 residues. V lost 8 bases and J lost 7; bases outside the gene matches: 13. The CDR3 sequence is CARDHRGASGYTF. The CDR3 DNA is TGTGCCCGGGACCACAGGGGCGCCAGTGGCTACACCTTC.

This clone turned up a few times. The CDR3 coding sequence is TGTGCCAGCAGTTTACCTACTAGCGGCTCATATTCCTACGAGCAGTACTTC. Encoded protein: CASSLPTSGSYSYEQYF. J is TRBJ2-7 and V is TRBV28; 8 nucleotides line up with TRBD2. Germline V gives CDR1 MDHEN, CDR2 SYDVKM. V shed 2 bases, J shed 1 base, and the junction held 10 bases outside the gene matches. The CDR3 has 17 amino acids.

This clone turned up a few times. V usage is TRBV11-2 and J usage is TRBJ2-2, with 7 bases aligning to TRBD2. CDR1 SGHAT and CDR2 FQNNGV come from the germline V gene. CDR3 length equals 16 residues. The V gene end was trimmed by 5 bases and the J gene end by 2 bases; junction bases not matched to a gene: 8. CDR3 in amino acids: CASSTPRGDNTGELFF. In nucleotides, the CDR3 is TGTGCCAGCAGCACCCCCCGGGGGGACAACACCGGGGAGCTGTTTTTT. The full variable domain, in which reference TRBV11-2 and TRBJ2-2 provide the parts outside the CDR3, is EAGVAQSPRYKIIEKRQSVAFWCNPISGHATLYWYQQILGQGPKLLIQFQNNGVVDDSQLPKDRFSAERLKGVDSTLKIQPAKLEDSAVYLCASSTPRGDNTGELFFGEGSRLTVL.

The chain carries TRBV5-1 and TRBJ2-7, with TRBD2 matching 11 bases. With 0 bases clipped from V and 0 bases from J, the junction kept 5 bases outside the gene matches. The CDR3 consists of 17 residues. CDR1 is SGHRS and CDR2 is YFSETQ in the germline V gene. This chain's CDR3 is CASSLATSGTSSYEQYF. CDR3 DNA sequence: TGCGCCAGCAGCTTGGCGACTAGCGGGACTAGCTCCTACGAGCAGTACTTC.

Only a few counts were recorded for this clone. The chain has TRBV10-3 and TRBJ1-6; tentative D call: TRBD1 (5 bases). The CDR3 consists of 13 residues. Germline CDR1 and CDR2: ENHRY and SYGVKD. Trimming took off 6 bases at V and 8 bases at J, with 11 bases between the two ends. CDR3 sequence: CAIRKGWDSPLHF. The CDR3 DNA is TGTGCCATCAGGAAGGGGTGGGATTCACCCCTCCACTTT.

The chain has TRBV19 and TRBJ2-2; the D is unclear. CDR3 length: 16 amino acids. Germline CDR1 is LNHDA and CDR2 is SQIVND (reference sequence). Trimming shortened V by 3 bases and J by 0 bases, and 11 bases separated the two germline ends. For the CDR3, the DNA is TGTGCCAGTAGTATGGGTGGCGGTGCGAACACCGGGGAGCTGTTTTTT. The encoded protein is CASSMGGGANTGELFF.

This clone is a singleton in its sample. The V gene is TRBV11-2, the J gene TRBJ2-7; 9 bases are shared with TRBD2. CDR1 is SGHAT and CDR2 is FQNNGV in the germline V gene. The junction had 9 bases not matched to a gene; V was cut back by 1 base and J by 2 bases. The CDR3 runs to 17 residues. The CDR3 DNA sequence: TGTGCCAGCAGCTTAGCAGGCAGGCGGGAGGGCCCCTACGAGCAGTACTTC. It specifies CASSLAGRREGPYEQYF.

This clone came up once. V and J are TRBV7-3 and TRBJ1-3; tentative D call: TRBD1 (5 bases). Germline-derived CDR1 and CDR2 are SGHTA and FQGTGA. With 4 bases removed from V and 3 bases from J, the gap between germline ends came to 7 bases. The CDR3 has 13 residues. In nucleotides, the CDR3 is TGTGCCAGCAGCTCAGGGTTTGGAAACACCATATATTTT. This gives the protein CASSSGFGNTIYF.

This clone was detected a few times. The chain employs TRBV2 and TRBJ1-4; D not resolved. Germline V gene lookup returns CDR1 SNHLY and CDR2 FYNNEI. The CDR3 extends over 13 amino acids. V gave up 7 bases and J gave up 8 bases, with 14 bases separating them. The DNA for the CDR3 is TGTGCCAGCACCAGGAGGTCGGACGAAAAACTGTTTTTT. Its protein product is CASTRRSDEKLFF.

The V call is TRBV12-2, the J call TRBJ1-2; whether TRBD1, the table's D call, matches the DNA was not checked. TRBV12-2 has pseudogene status. The CDR3 consists of 15 residues. The CDR3 DNA is TGTGCAAGTCGCCATCGACAGTCAGGCAACTATGGCTACACCTTC. As protein: CASRHRQSGNYGYTF.

The V and J genes are TRBV6-5 and TRBJ1-2; 9 positions agree with TRBD1. J lost 8 bases, V lost 6 bases, and 7 bases had no gene match. The CDR3 consists of 13 residues. CDR1 is MNHEY and CDR2 is SVGAGI in the germline V gene. The CDR3 is CASRRQGVGGYTF. The CDR3 nucleotides read TGTGCCAGCAGAAGACAGGGGGTTGGGGGCTACACCTTC.

This chain links TRBV7-3 with TRBJ2-3; D is tentatively TRBD1 or TRBD2 (6 bases each). V lost 5 bases, J lost 4 bases, and 19 bases lay in between. The CDR3 has 16 residues. Germline V lookup: CDR1 SGHTA, CDR2 FQGTGA. The CDR3 reads CASSLSGGTISDTQYF. In nucleotides, the CDR3 is TGTGCCAGCAGCCTCAGCGGAGGGACAATTTCAGATACGCAGTATTTT.

The genes are TRBV2 and TRBJ2-3; D gene ambiguous. The CDR3 runs 14 residues. Germline V gene data show CDR1 as SNHLY and CDR2 as FYNNEI. Trimming removed 1 base at V and 4 bases at J, with 9 bases between. CDR3 coding DNA: TGTGCCAGCAGTGAAGGCTACCACCCAGATACGCAGTATTTT. This codes for CASSEGYHPDTQYF.

The chain carries TRBV9 and TRBJ2-1, with D possibly matching TRBD2 (6 bases). Per the germline V gene, CDR1 is SGDLS and CDR2 is YYNGEE. The CDR3 sequence is 15 residues long. Trimming took 4 bases from V and 7 from J, leaving 18 bases between them. The DNA of the CDR3 is TGTGCCAGCAGCCCTCGACTAGGGGAGTGGAATGAGCAGTTCTTC. Translating gives CASSPRLGEWNEQFF.